This T cell receptor (beta chain) appears in the sequencing data of a study of cytomegalovirus exposure and HLA in healthy donors. The wider study: Most genotyped donors, over 70% of 300 to 400, had Caucasian-associated genetic ancestry. Points from the study as a whole: The study put 150 to 200 TCR beta chains on its list as cytomegalovirus-associated. Most of the TCR beta V segments (in an earlier analysis) were productive either about 87% or about 30% of the time.

60 Vbeta and 13 Jbeta primers were used in PCR. Clones were sequenced by immunoSEQ multiplex PCR, and TCRdb holds only the in-frame ones, with some missing. The sample shows more than 60,000 clones, roughly 82% of them seen only once. V lost 1 base and J 0 bases, leaving 7 bases between the germline ends. Germline V gives CDR1 MNHNS, CDR2 SASEGT. This CDR3 has 15 amino acids. As for this clone: What it binds is not known.

This clonotype was sampled from a man aged 70 or older in good health and CMV-seropositive. The chain uses TRBV6-1 and TRBJ1-5; D is ambiguous. Sequenced: PBMCs. In nucleotides, the CDR3 is TGTGCCAGCAGTGAAGTGAGGGATAGCAATCAGCCCCAGCATTTT. Translating it yields CASSEVRDSNQPQHF.